The rows below give T cell receptor beta chains drawn from one sample of a study of cytomegalovirus exposure and HLA in healthy donors. Some clones are missing from TCRdb's copy, which holds only in-frame ones; the method was immunoSEQ multiplex PCR. The table lists over 60,000 clones, roughly 82% of them singletons, with 9.5% to 15% in the top ten. The sequenced sample was PBMCs. Source of these receptors: a man between 65 and 85 years old in good health and CMV-seronegative. The CDR3 runs from the conserved cysteine through the conserved F or W. The D gene is left open where the match is weak. Expanded clones get a size class; other rows say once, few or many, or leave the size out.

>NA|NA|TRBV4-3|TRBJ1-6
TGCGCCAGCAGCCAAGAAGTGGGGAGCAATTCACCCCTCCACTTT
CASSQEVGSNSPLHF
>NA|TRBD1|TRBV6-1|TRBJ2-2
TGTGCCAGCAGTGTGGACAGGGGGGTCCGTGGCGGGGAGCTGTTTTTT
CASSVDRGVRGGELFF
>NA|TRBD1|TRBV19|TRBJ2-1
TGTGCCAGTAGTAGGAGACAGGGGGTAGGTTATGAGCAGTTCTTC
CASSRRQGVGYEQFF
>few|NA|TRBV6-5|TRBJ1-6
TGTGCCAGCAGCCCACAGGGAACGGGGTCACCCCTCCACTTT
CASSPQGTGSPLHF
>few|NA|TRBV2|TRBJ2-1
TGTGCCAGCAGTCACCGAGGACAGCTAGGGCAGGGTGAGCAGTTCTTC
CASSHRGQLGQGEQFF
>few|TRBD1|TRBV5-4|TRBJ1-1
TGTGCCAGCAGCTTGACAGGGGAGAACACTGAAGCTTTCTTT
CASSLTGENTEAFF
>NA|TRBD1|TRBV6-1|TRBJ2-1
TGTGCCAGCAGTGGGGGACAGGGATCGGACAATGAGCAGTTCTTC
CASSGGQGSDNEQFF
>once|TRBD2|TRBV27|TRBJ2-1
TGTGCCAGCAGTTTATTTGGGACTAGCGAGTACAATGAGCAGTTCTTC
CASSLFGTSEYNEQFF
>NA|TRBD2|TRBV5-4|TRBJ2-1
TGTGCCAGCAGCTTGGAGGGGAGGGGACTATACAACAATGAGCAGTTCTTC
CASSLEGRGLYNNEQFF
>NA|NA|TRBV15|TRBJ1-5
TGTGCCACCAGCAGAGATAGGGGCACAGGGAGGGGGCAGCCCCAGCATTTT
CATSRDRGTGRGQPQHF
>few|TRBD1|TRBV6-5|TRBJ1-5
TGTGCCAGCAGAGATACAGGGGGCCGCAATCAGCCCCAGCATTTT
CASRDTGGRNQPQHF
>NA|TRBD1|TRBV2|TRBJ1-4
TGTGCCGGGGGACAGGGGCCCTTAAATGAAAAACTGTTTTTT
CAGGQGPLNEKLFF
>medium-sized|NA|TRBV6-5|TRBJ1-1
TGTGCCAGCAGTTTTATCTCGGACACTGAAGCTTTCTTT
CASSFISDTEAFF
>few|NA|TRBV7-2|TRBJ1-1
TGTGCCAGCAGCTTAGGCGGAGATACTGAAGCTTTCTTT
CASSLGGDTEAFF
>NA|TRBD1|TRBV7-9|TRBJ1-2
TGTGCCAGCAGCTTAGGATCGGGACAGGGAGCGCATGGCTACACCTTC
CASSLGSGQGAHGYTF
>NA|NA|TRBV10-3|TRBJ1-1
TGTGCCATCAAAAAACAGGAAGACACTGAAGCTTTCTTT
CAIKKQEDTEAFF
>NA|TRBD1|TRBV2|TRBJ2-5
TGTGCCAGCAGTGAATATGGGACAGGGGAGTGGGAGACCCAGTACTTC
CASSEYGTGEWETQYF
>NA|TRBD1|TRBV29-1|TRBJ1-2
TGCAGCGTTGATTCGAGGGGGCTCTATGGCTACACCTTC
CSVDSRGLYGYTF
>few|TRBD1|TRBV6-5|TRBJ1-1
TGTGCCAGCAGTTACTCGACAGGGTGGGTCACTGAAGCTTTCTTT
CASSYSTGWVTEAFF
>NA|NA|TRBV6-1|TRBJ1-2
TGTGCCAGCAGTGAAGCAACAGTGTCGGCCTATGGCTACACCTTC
CASSEATVSAYGYTF
>NA|NA|TRBV7-2|TRBJ1-5
TGTGCCAGCAGCCTAGACACAGGGAGTCCCCAGCATTTT
CASSLDTGSPQHF
>NA|NA|TRBV18|TRBJ2-5
TGTGCCAGCTCACCGGGACATCTGCAAGAGACCCAGTACTTC
CASSPGHLQETQYF
>NA|TRBD1|TRBV15|TRBJ2-7
TGTGCCACCAGCACCTTTAGACAGGGGGGCGAGCAGTACTTC
CATSTFRQGGEQYF